The TCR beta chain under discussion was sequenced for a study of spatial heterogeneity in lung cancer. Overall study findings and caveats: In tumors, expanded intratumoral alpha and beta TCR counts tracked mutation counts.

CDR3 length: 15 amino acids. The trim removed 2 bases at V and 4 bases at J, leaving 6 bases unmatched. CDR1 DFQATT and CDR2 SNEGSKA come from the germline V gene (reference sequence). At least ten counts were recorded for this clonotype. What it binds is not known. A library made for alpha chains picked up this beta chain off target, so its size means little. TCRdb used MiXCR to reprocess the 5' RACE reads, holding one entry per CDR3 protein. The sample shows about 11,000 distinct CDR3 sequences, around 5.5% of them seen only once. As to time point: sample taken at primary tumor resection. The V and J genes are TRBV20-1 and TRBJ2-2; 8 bases are a match to TRBD1. The origin of this receptor is a male donor with early-stage non-small cell lung cancer. Sequencing used lung tumor tissue, obtained at surgery. CDR3 amino acids: CSARSSGGRTGELFF. As DNA, the CDR3 is TGCAGTGCTAGATCATCAGGGGGCCGCACCGGGGAGCTGTTTTTT.